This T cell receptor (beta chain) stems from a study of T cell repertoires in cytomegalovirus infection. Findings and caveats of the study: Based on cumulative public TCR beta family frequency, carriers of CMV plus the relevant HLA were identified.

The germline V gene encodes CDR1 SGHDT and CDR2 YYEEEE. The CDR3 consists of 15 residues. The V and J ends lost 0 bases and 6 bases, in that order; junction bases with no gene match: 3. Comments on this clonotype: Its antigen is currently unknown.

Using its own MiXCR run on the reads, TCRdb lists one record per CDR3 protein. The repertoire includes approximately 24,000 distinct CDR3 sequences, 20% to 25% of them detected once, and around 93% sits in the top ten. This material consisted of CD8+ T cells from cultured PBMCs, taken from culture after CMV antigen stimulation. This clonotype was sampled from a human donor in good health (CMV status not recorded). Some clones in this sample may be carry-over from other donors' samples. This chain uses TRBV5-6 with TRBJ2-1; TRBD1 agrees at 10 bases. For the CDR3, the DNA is TGTGCCAGCAGCTTGGGACAGGGGGCGTTCAATGAGCAGTTCTTC. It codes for CASSLGQGAFNEQFF.